This entry concerns a single TCR beta chain. This CDR3 is also generated by other DNA sequences in the sample. The sample originates from a study of shared clonotypes between healthy human individuals. The CDR3 is made up of 15 amino acids. Germline CDR1 SGHAT, CDR2 FQNNGV. V lost 1 base and J 3 bases, leaving 13 bases between the germline ends. Assay used: immunoSEQ multiplex PCR; TCRdb lists only in-frame clones, some missing. Of around 2,000,000 clones in the sample, roughly 94% were seen once. Only CD45RO-negative cells positively selected for CCR7 counted as naive CD8 cells, so terminally differentiated effector memory CD45RA+ cells were excluded.

The specimen sequenced was naive CD8+ T cells sorted from blood. The sequence came from a man aged 18 to 35 in good health. The chain is built from TRBV11-2 and TRBJ2-7; D is tentatively TRBD1 or TRBD2 (5 bases each). The CDR3 sequence: CASSLGSGGGYEQYF. The CDR3 nucleotides are TGTGCCAGCAGCTTAGGTTCAGGTGGGGGCTACGAGCAGTACTTC.